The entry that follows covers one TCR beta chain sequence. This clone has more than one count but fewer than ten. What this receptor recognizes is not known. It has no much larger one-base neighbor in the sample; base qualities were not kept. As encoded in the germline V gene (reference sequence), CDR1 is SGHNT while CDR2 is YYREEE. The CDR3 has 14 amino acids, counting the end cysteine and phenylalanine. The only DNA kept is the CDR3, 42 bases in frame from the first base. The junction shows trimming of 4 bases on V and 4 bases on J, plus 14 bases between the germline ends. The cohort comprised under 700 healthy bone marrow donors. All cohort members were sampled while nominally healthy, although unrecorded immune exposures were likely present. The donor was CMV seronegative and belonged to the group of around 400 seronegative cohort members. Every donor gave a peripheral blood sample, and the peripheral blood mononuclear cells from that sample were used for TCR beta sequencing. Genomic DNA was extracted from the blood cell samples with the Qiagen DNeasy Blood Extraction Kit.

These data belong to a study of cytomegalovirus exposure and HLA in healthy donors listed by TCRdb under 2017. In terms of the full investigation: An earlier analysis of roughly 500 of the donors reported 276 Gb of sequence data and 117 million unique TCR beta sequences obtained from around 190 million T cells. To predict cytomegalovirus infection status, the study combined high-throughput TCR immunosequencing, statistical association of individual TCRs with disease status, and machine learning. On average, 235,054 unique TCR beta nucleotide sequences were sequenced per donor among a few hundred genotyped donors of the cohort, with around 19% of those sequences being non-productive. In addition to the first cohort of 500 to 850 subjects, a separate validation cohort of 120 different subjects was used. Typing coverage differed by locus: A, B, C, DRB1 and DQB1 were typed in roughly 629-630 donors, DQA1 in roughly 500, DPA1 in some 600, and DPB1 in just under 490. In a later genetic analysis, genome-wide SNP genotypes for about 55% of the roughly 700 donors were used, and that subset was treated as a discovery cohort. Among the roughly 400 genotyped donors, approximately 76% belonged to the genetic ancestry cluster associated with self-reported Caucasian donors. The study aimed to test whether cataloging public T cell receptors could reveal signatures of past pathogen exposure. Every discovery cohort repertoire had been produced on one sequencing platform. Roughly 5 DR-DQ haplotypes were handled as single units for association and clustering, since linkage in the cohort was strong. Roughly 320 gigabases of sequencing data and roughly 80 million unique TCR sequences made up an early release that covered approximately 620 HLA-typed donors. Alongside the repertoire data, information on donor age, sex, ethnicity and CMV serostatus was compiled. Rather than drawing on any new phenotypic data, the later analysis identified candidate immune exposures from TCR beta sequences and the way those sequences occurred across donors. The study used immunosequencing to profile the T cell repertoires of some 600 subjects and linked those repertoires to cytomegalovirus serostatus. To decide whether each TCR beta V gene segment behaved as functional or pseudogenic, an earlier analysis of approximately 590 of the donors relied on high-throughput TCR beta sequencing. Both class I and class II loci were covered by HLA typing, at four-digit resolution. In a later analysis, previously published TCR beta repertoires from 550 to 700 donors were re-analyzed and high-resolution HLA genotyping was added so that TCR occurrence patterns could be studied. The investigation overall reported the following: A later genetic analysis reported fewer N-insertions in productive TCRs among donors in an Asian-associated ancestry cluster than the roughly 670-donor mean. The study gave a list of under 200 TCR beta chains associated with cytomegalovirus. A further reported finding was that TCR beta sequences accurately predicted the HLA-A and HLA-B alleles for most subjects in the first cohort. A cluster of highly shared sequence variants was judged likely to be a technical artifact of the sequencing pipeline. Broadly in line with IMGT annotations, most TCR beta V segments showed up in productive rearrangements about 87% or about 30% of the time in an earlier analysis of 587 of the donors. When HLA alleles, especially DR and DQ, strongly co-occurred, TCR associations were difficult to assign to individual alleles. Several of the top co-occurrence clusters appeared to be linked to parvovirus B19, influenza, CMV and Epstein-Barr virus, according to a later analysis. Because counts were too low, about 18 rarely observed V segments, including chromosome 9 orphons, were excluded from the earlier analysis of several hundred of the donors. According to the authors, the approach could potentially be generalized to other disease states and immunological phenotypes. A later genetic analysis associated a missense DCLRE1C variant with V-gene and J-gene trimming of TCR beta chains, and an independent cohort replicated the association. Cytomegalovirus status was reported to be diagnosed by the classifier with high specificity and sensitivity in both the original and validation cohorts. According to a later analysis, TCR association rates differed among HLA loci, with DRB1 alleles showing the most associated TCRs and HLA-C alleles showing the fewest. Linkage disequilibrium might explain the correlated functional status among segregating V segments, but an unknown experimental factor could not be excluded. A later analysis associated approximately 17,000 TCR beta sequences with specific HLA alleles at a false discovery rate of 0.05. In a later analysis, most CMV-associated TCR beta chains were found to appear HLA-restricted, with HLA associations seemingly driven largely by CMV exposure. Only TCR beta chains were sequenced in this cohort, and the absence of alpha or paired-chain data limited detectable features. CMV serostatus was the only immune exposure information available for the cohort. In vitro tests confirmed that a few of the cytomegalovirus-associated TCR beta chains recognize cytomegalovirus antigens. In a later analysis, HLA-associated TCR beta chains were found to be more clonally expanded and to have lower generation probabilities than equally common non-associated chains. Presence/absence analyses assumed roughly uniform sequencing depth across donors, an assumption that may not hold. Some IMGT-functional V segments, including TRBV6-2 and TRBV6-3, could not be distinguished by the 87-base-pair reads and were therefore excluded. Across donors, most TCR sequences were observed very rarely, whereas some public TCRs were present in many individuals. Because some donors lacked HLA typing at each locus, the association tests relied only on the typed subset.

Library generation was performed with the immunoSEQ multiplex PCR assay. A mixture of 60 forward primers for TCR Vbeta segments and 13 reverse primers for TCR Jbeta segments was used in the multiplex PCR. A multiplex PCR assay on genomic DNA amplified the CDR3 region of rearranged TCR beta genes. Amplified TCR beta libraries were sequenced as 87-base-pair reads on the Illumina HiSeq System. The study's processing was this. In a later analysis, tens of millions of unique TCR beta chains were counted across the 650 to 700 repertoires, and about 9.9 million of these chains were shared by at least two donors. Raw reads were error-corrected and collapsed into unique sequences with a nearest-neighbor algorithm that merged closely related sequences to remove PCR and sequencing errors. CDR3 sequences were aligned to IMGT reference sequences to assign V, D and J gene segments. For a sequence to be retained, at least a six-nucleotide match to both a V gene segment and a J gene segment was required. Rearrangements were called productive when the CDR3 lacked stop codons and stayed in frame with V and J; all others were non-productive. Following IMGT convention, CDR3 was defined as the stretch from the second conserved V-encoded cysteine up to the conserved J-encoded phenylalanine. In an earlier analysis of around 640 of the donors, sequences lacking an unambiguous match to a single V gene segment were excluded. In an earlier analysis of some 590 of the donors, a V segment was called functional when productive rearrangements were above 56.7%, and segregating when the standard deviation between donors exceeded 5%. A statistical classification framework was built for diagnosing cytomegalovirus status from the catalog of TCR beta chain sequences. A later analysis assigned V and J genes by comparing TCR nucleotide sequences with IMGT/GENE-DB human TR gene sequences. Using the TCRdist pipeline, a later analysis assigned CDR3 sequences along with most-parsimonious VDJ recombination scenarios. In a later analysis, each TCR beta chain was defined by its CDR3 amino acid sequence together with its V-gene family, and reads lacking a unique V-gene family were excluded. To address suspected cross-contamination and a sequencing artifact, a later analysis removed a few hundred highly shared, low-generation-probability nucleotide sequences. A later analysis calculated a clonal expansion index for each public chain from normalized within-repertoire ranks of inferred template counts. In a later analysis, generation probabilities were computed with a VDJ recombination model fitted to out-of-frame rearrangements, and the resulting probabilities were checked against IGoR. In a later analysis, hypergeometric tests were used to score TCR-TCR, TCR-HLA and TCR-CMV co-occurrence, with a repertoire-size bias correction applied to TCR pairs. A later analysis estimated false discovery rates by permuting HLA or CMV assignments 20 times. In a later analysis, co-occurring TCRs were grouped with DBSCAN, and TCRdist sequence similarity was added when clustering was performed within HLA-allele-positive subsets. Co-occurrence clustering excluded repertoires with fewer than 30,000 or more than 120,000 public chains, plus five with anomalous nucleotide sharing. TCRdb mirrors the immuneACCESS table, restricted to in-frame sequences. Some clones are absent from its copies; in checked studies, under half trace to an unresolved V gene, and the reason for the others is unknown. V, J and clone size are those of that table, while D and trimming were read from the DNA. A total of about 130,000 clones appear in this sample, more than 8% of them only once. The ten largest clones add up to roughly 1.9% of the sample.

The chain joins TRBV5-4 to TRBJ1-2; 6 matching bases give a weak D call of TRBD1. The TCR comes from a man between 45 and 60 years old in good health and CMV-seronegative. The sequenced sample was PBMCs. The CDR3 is CASSGGGQIYGYTF. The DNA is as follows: TGTGCCAGCAGCGGCGGGGGGCAGATCTATGGCTACACCTTC. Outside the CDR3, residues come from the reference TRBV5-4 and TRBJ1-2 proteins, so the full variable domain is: ETGVTQSPTHLIKTRGQQVTLRCSSQSGHNTVSWYQQALGQGPQFIFQYYREEENGRGNFPPRFSGLQFPNYSSELNVNALELDDSALYLCASSGGGQIYGYTFGSGTRLTVV.